One and the same sample provided the 30 T cell receptor beta chains below, sequenced in a study of CD8 T cells in ankylosing spondylitis. One entry per CDR3 protein results from TCRdb running MiXCR on the 5' RACE reads. The sample holds 210,000 or so distinct CDR3 sequences; roughly 8.2% are singletons and the top ten take around 4.9%. Sequenced material: blood, either unsorted or a sorted T cell fraction (not recorded which). The receptor set was obtained from a female donor with ankylosing spondylitis or in good health (not recorded which).

In this sample, this clonotype turned up many times. This CDR3 is CASSPPGTQGETQYF. The CDR3 nucleotides read TGCGCCAGCAGCCCCCCCGGGACTCAGGGGGAGACCCAGTACTTC. The rearrangement joins TRBV5-1 to TRBJ2-5; D tentatively reads TRBD1 or TRBD2 (6 bases each). Germline loops: CDR1 SGHRS, CDR2 YFSETQ. The V end was cut by 4 bases, the J end by 5 bases, with 18 bases between. CDR3 length: 15 amino acids.

This clonotype was picked up many times. The chain couples TRBV6-5 to TRBJ2-1, with 7 nucleotides matching TRBD2. This CDR3 comprises 16 residues. Germline V gene data show CDR1 as MNHEY and CDR2 as SVGAGI. Trimming at V came to 0 bases and at J to 3 bases, leaving 5 bases not matched to a gene. CDR3 sequence (DNA): TGTGCCAGCAGTTACTCCGGGAGGCCTCTCTACAATGAGCAGTTCTTC. Its protein product is CASSYSGRPLYNEQFF.

This clonotype came up many times. The V gene is TRBV6-2 or TRBV6-3, the J gene TRBJ2-7; D is perhaps TRBD1 (6 bases). V was pared by 0 bases and J by 7 bases, with 13 bases between. This CDR3 is 14 amino acids long. Looked up from germline, CDR1 is MNHEY and CDR2 is SVGEGT. CDR3 residues: CASSYSRGSGEQYF. CDR3 sequence (DNA): TGTGCCAGCAGTTACTCGAGGGGGTCCGGAGAGCAGTACTTC.

This clonotype was counted ten times or more. The chain joins TRBV19 to TRBJ2-5; no clear D. This CDR3 region has 15 residues. The germline gives CDR1 LNHDA, CDR2 SQIVND (reference sequence). Deletions cut 2 bases from V and 1 base from J, with 11 bases between. The CDR3 DNA is TGTGCCAGTAGTATAAATCGGGCAGGCCAAGAGACCCAGTACTTC. Translating gives CASSINRAGQETQYF.

In this sample, this clonotype turned up many times. The chain carries TRBV19 and TRBJ2-1; the D is unclear. The CDR3 runs to 15 residues. V was clipped by 7 bases and J by 6 bases, with 19 bases between them. Germline lookup yields CDR1 LNHDA and CDR2 SQIVND (reference sequence). The CDR3 coding sequence is TGTGCCAGTACCCTAGGTAGGACCCCTGGCAATGAGCAGTTCTTC. It is translated as CASTLGRTPGNEQFF.

The rearrangement uses TRBV2 and TRBJ1-4; perhaps TRBD1 as D (5 bases). Germline CDR1 is SNHLY and CDR2 is FYNNEI. V was cut by 6 bases and J by 7 bases, with 9 bases left in between. CDR3 size: 12 residues. The CDR3 here is CASRAGAEKLFF. The CDR3, as DNA: TGTGCCAGCAGAGCCGGGGCTGAAAAACTGTTTTTT.

This clonotype was seen repeatedly, ten times or more. V usage is TRBV12-3 or TRBV12-4 and J usage is TRBJ1-5; no reliable D call. This CDR3 is 15 amino acids long. Trimming pared 6 bases from V and 3 bases from J, leaving 15 bases between. The CDR3 spells CASSPRGGSNQPQHF. CDR3 bases: TGTGCCAGCAGCCCACGCGGAGGTTCCAATCAGCCCCAGCATTTT.

As for this clonotype: Possible read error: a much larger clone is one base away. The gene calls are TRBV2 and TRBJ1-1; 7 bases map to TRBD1. The CDR3 sequence is 11 residues long. The V gene's germline CDR1 is SNHLY and CDR2 FYNNEI. The CDR3 loop reads CVSKLGQAAFF. CDR3 DNA sequence: TGTGTCAGCAAATTAGGACAGGCAGCTTTCTTT.

With regard to this clonotype: A junction end diverges from the germline sequence, so it may reflect a read error. V and J are TRBV7-7 and TRBJ2-3; D assignment may be TRBD1 or TRBD2 (5 bases each). The CDR3 has 13 residues. From germline, CDR1 is SSHAT and CDR2 FNYEAQ (reference sequence). This chain's CDR3 is CASSWGPSDTQYF. The CDR3 coding sequence is TGTGCTAGCAGCTGGGGACCTTCGGATACGCAGTATTTT.

This clonotype was detected many times. This chain connects TRBV20-1 to TRBJ2-3; tentative D call: TRBD2 (5 bases). There are 14 residues in the CDR3. V dropped 1 base and J dropped 13 bases, with 21 bases sitting between them. Germline V CDR1 and CDR2: DFQATT, SNEGSKA (reference sequence). The CDR3: CSARVISDKPWEYF. As DNA, the CDR3 is TGCAGTGCTAGAGTGATTAGCGATAAGCCTTGGGAGTATTTT.

Ten or more counts support this clonotype. The chain couples TRBV4-3 to TRBJ1-3; no clear D. The V end was cut by 4 bases, the J end by 4 bases, with 14 bases between. Germline V CDR1 and CDR2: LGHNA, YSLEER. The CDR3 runs 15 residues. This chain's CDR3 is CASSPTRAVGNTIYF. The CDR3 DNA follows: TGCGCCAGCAGCCCCACGAGGGCGGTAGGAAACACCATATATTTT.

The table lists this clonotype with many counts. The V gene is TRBV12-3 or TRBV12-4, the J gene TRBJ1-5; D not certain. The germline V and J ends were trimmed by 6 bases and 7 bases, with 16 bases remaining between them. This CDR3 contains 14 residues. In nucleotides, the CDR3 is TGTGCCAGCAGCAATTACGGGGATGGACAGCCCCAGCATTTT. Protein sequence: CASSNYGDGQPQHF.

In its sample, this clonotype was seen many times. The genes are TRBV7-2 and TRBJ2-7; D is uncertain. V lost 3 bases, J lost 4 bases, and 13 bases lay in between. Germline V gives CDR1 SGHTA, CDR2 FQGNSA. The CDR3 totals 14 residues. CDR3 nucleotides: TGTGCCAGCAGCTTGAGCGCCCCGGTGTACGAGCAGTACTTC. Its protein is CASSLSAPVYEQYF.

Note on this clonotype: The germline gene is not matched at one end of the junction; a read error may be the cause. This chain joins TRBV7-8 and TRBJ2-2, with D possibly matching TRBD2 (5 bases). CDR3 size: 16 residues. Germline CDR1 and CDR2: SGHVS and FQNEAQ. The CDR3 spells CTSSLRGQFPTGELFF. As DNA, the CDR3 is TGTACCAGCAGCTTAAGAGGGCAGTTTCCCACCGGGGAGCTGTTTTTT.

This clonotype appeared many times. The gene calls are TRBV20-1 and TRBJ1-5; D uncertain. The V gene lost 3 bases and the J gene lost 3 bases, with 18 bases spanning the gap. This CDR3 is 16 amino acids long. Germline lookup yields CDR1 DFQATT and CDR2 SNEGSKA (reference sequence). The CDR3 DNA is TGCAGTGCTAGTAAGGGTTCGATAGGGATCAATCAGCCCCAGCATTTT. This translates into CSASKGSIGINQPQHF.

The V gene is TRBV7-2, the J gene TRBJ2-2; TRBD2 aligns across 14 bases. The CDR3 runs 17 residues. V lost 2 bases to trimming and J lost 5 bases; unmatched junction nucleotides: 4. The germline CDR1 and CDR2 sequences are SGHTA and FQGNSA. This CDR3 is CASSLSRTSGRTGELFF. DNA for the CDR3: TGTGCCAGCAGCTTATCAAGGACTAGCGGGAGGACCGGGGAGCTGTTTTTT.

Ten or more counts support this clonotype. The chain links TRBV15 to TRBJ2-3, with D maybe TRBD1 (6 bases). The germline gives CDR1 LNHNV, CDR2 YYDKDF (reference sequence). The CDR3 is 14 residues long. V was pared by 8 bases and J by 1 base, with 13 bases between. The CDR3 DNA follows: TGTGCCACCTCGGCACAGGGCCGCACAGATACGCAGTATTTT. The encoded protein is CATSAQGRTDTQYF.

This clonotype was counted many times. One end of the junction does not line up with germline, which may come from a read error. The chain combines TRBV5-1 with TRBJ1-1; unclear D gene. Germline lookup yields CDR1 SGHRS and CDR2 YFSETQ. The CDR3 runs 14 residues. Written as DNA, the CDR3 is TGTGCCAGCAGCTTTGGAGGAATGAACACTGAAGCTTTCTTT. As protein: CASSFGGMNTEAFF.

This clonotype was seen ten or more times. V gene TRBV4-3 combines with J gene TRBJ2-3; 13 nucleotides agree with TRBD2. Trimming took 0 bases from V and 1 from J; bases not matched to a gene: 7. The CDR3 is 19 residues long. Looked up from germline, CDR1 is LGHNA and CDR2 is YSLEER. The CDR3 DNA reads as TGCGCCAGCAGCCAAGAGCGGACTAGCGGGAGTGCAGGCACAGATACGCAGTATTTT. Encoded protein: CASSQERTSGSAGTDTQYF.

This clonotype was seen more than once but under ten times. V and J are TRBV12-5 and TRBJ1-1, with no clear D. V lost 0 bases, J lost 0 bases, and 17 bases lay in between. Germline V gene data show CDR1 as LGHNT and CDR2 as FRNRAP. The CDR3 contains 18 residues. The CDR3 sequence is CASGLVKGGRLMNTEAFF. DNA of the CDR3: TGTGCTAGTGGTTTGGTAAAGGGTGGACGATTAATGAACACTGAAGCTTTCTTT.

This chain joins TRBV6-2 or TRBV6-3 and TRBJ2-1; D unresolved. The CDR3 runs to 14 residues. V was clipped by 1 base and J by 0 bases, with 4 bases between them. Germline V gives CDR1 MNHEY, CDR2 SVGEGT. The CDR3 nucleotides read TGTGCCAGCAGTTACTTCGGCTCCTACAATGAGCAGTTCTTC. Translating gives CASSYFGSYNEQFF.

This clonotype was found many times. The chain uses TRBV19 and TRBJ2-7; D is undetermined. V was clipped by 2 bases and J by 2 bases, with 7 bases between them. This CDR3 comprises 13 residues. CDR1 is LNHDA and CDR2 is SQIVND in the germline V gene (reference sequence). The CDR3: CASSISGPYEQYF. The CDR3 nucleotides read TGTGCCAGTAGTATAAGTGGTCCCTACGAGCAGTACTTC.

This clonotype was counted at least ten times. The chain links TRBV5-1 to TRBJ2-7; D gene unclear. V shed 2 bases and J shed 3 bases, with 9 bases lying between them. The CDR3 loop spans 13 amino acids. CDR1 is SGHRS and CDR2 is YFSETQ in the germline V gene. In DNA form, the CDR3 reads TGCGCCAGCAGCTTACGAGGAAACTACGAGCAGTACTTC. It specifies CASSLRGNYEQYF.

This clonotype was seen just once. CDR3 sequence: CAASWGSAREQYF. The DNA of the CDR3 is TGTGCAGCATCTTGGGGGAGCGCCCGCGAGCAGTACTTC. J is TRBJ2-7 and V is TRBV5-4, with D possibly being TRBD1 or TRBD2 (5 bases each). This CDR3 is 13 amino acids long. Germline V lookup: CDR1 SGHNT, CDR2 YYREEE (reference sequence).

This clonotype was recorded many times. The V call is TRBV12-5, the J call TRBJ2-1; D call uncertain. Germline CDR1 LGHNT, CDR2 FRNRAP. Trimming removed 0 bases from V and 7 bases from J, with 7 bases in between. The CDR3 is 13 residues long. CDR3 residues: CASGLVAANEQFF. The CDR3 DNA is TGTGCTAGTGGTTTGGTGGCCGCAAATGAGCAGTTCTTC.

This clonotype came up a few times. A much larger clone lies one base from this, so it may be a read error. The chain links TRBV10-3 to TRBJ2-1; possible D gene TRBD1, 6 bases. Germline loops: CDR1 ENHRY, CDR2 SYGVKD. The CDR3 sequence is 13 residues long. The CDR3 is CAISAGDRNGQFF. Here the CDR3 DNA reads TGTGCCATCAGTGCCGGCGACAGGAATGGGCAGTTCTTC.

This clonotype was seen many times. The V call is TRBV6-5, the J call TRBJ2-1; 7 bases map to TRBD2. The CDR3 contains 15 residues. The junction had 6 bases not matched to a gene; V was cut back by 6 bases and J by 1 base. In germline, CDR1 is MNHEY, CDR2 SVGAGI. This CDR3 is CASRRRGGSYNEQFF. The CDR3 DNA reads as TGTGCCAGCAGGCGAAGGGGAGGGTCCTACAATGAGCAGTTCTTC.

This clonotype was counted only a few times. The chain has TRBV29-1 and TRBJ2-1, with D unclear. This CDR3 has 12 residues. Per germline, CDR1 SQVTM and CDR2 ANQGSEA. V lost 4 bases to trimming and J lost 9 bases, with 13 bases between them. The CDR3 DNA reads as TGCAGCGTTGTGCGGCAGGACGGTGAGCAGTTCTTC. Protein: CSVVRQDGEQFF.

There are many counts of this clonotype. The rearrangement uses TRBV4-3 and TRBJ2-1, with 7 bases lining up with TRBD1. This CDR3 is built from 16 residues. Unmatched junction bases numbered 7, after V lost 0 bases and J lost 5 bases. Germline values: CDR1 LGHNA, CDR2 YSLEER. CDR3 DNA: TGCGCCAGCAGCCAAGATGCGAGACAGGGCAACAATGAGCAGTTCTTC. Translating it yields CASSQDARQGNNEQFF.

In its sample, this clonotype was seen a few times. The chain combines TRBV18 with TRBJ2-1; 7 nucleotides align to TRBD2. Germline V CDR1 and CDR2: KGHSH, LQKENI. This CDR3 is 16 amino acids long. Trimming removed 3 bases from V and 2 bases from J; junction bases left unmatched: 7. CDR3 in amino acids: CASSPRLAETYNEQFF. The DNA of the CDR3 is TGTGCCAGCTCACCGAGGCTAGCGGAAACCTACAATGAGCAGTTCTTC. The full variable domain, its missing parts supplied by reference TRBV18 and TRBJ2-1, is NAGVMQNPRHLVRRRGQEARLRCSPMKGHSHVYWYRQLPEEGLKFMVYLQKENIIDESGMPKERFSAEFPKEGPSILRIQQVVRGDSAAYFCASSPRLAETYNEQFFGPGTRLTVL.